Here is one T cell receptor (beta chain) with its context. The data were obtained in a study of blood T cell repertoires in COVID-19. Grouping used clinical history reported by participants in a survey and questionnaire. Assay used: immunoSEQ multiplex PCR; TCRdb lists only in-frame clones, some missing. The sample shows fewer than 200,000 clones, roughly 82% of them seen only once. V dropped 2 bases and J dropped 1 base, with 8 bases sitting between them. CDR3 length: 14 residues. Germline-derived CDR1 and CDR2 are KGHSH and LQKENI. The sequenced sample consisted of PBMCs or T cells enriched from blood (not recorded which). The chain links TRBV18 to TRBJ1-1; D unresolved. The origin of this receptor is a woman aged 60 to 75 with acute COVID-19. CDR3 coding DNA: TGTGCCAGCTCACCATTTGGGCGGAACACTGAAGCTTTCTTT. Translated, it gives CASSPFGRNTEAFF.